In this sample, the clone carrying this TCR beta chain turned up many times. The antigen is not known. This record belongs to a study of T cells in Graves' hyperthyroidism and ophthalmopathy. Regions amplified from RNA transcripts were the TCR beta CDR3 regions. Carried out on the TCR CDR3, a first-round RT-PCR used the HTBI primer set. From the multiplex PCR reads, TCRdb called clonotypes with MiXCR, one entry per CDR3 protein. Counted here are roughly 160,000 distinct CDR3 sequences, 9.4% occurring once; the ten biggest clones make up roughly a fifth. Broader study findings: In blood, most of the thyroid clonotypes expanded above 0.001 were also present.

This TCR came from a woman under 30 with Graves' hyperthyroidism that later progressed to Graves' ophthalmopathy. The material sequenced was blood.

Here the CDR3 reads CASMGRSTRVDSYNEQFF. The CDR3 coding sequence is TGTGCCAGCATGGGTCGAAGCACCAGAGTCGATTCCTACAATGAGCAGTTCTTC. The rearrangement links TRBV28 to TRBJ2-1; D ambiguous. V was clipped by 7 bases and J by 1 base, with 23 bases between them. The CDR3 is 18 residues long. CDR1 is MDHEN, CDR2 SYDVKM, per germline. The variable domain in full, with the rest retrieved from reference TRBV28 and TRBJ2-1, is DVKVTQSSRYLVKRTGEKVFLECVQDMDHENMFWYRQDPGLGLRLIYFSYDVKMKEKGDIPEGYSVSREKKERFSLILESASTNQTSMYLCASMGRSTRVDSYNEQFFGPGTRLTVL.